These 19 T cell receptor beta chains share one sample of origin, sequenced in a study of CD8 T cells in Susac syndrome. An input of about 0.45 to 1 ug of RNA was subjected to reverse transcription using random hexamers. MiXCR, run by TCRdb on the immunoSEQ multiplex PCR reads, gives a single entry per CDR3 protein. This repertoire shows approximately 180,000 distinct CDR3 sequences, 80% to 95% found once; its top ten account for roughly 0.1%. The specimen was CD4+ T cells from PBMCs. The receptor source for this set is a human donor with multiple sclerosis.

J is TRBJ2-1 and V is TRBV20-1, with D tentatively TRBD2 (6 bases). CDR1 DFQATT and CDR2 SNEGSKA come from the germline V gene (reference sequence). This CDR3 has 17 amino acids. V lost 2 bases and J lost 0, with 17 bases in between. The CDR3 DNA reads as TGCAGTGCTAGATTATTAGCGGCGGGGAGCTCCTACAATGAGCAGTTCTTC. Protein product: CSARLLAAGSSYNEQFF.

V gene TRBV6-6 combines with J gene TRBJ2-5; D tentatively fits TRBD1 or TRBD2 (5 bases each). Trimming stripped 2 bases from V and 5 bases from J, with 15 bases between. This CDR3 is built from 15 residues. CDR1 and CDR2 from the germline V gene are MNHNY and SVGAGI (reference sequence). Here the CDR3 reads CASSYPSGAGETQYF. The CDR3 DNA reads TGTGCCAGCAGTTACCCCTCCGGGGCTGGGGAGACCCAGTACTTC.

V usage is TRBV27 and J usage is TRBJ2-7; 10 bases map to TRBD2. This CDR3 comprises 16 residues. Looked up from germline, CDR1 is MNHEY and CDR2 is SMNVEV (reference sequence). With 3 bases clipped from V and 1 base from J, the junction kept 6 bases outside the gene matches. The CDR3 DNA is TGTGCCAGCAGTTTCGACAGCGGGAGGGCGTCCTACGAGCAGTACTTC. This translates into CASSFDSGRASYEQYF.

The chain couples TRBV5-1 to TRBJ2-1; 9 nucleotides match TRBD1. V was clipped by 10 bases and J by 4 bases; unmatched bases: 6. Germline V gene sequence: CDR1 SGHRS, CDR2 YFSETQ. The CDR3 has 13 residues. As DNA, the CDR3 is TGCGCCTGCACAGGGGGCGCATACAATGAGCAGTTCTTC. Protein product: CACTGGAYNEQFF.

This CDR3 reads CASSSTGVSTEAFF. The DNA for the CDR3 is TGCGCCAGCAGCTCGACAGGGGTTTCTACTGAAGCTTTCTTT. The chain carries TRBV5-1 and TRBJ1-1; 8 bases are shared with TRBD1. V was pared by 3 bases and J by 5 bases, with 6 bases of the junction left unmatched. CDR3 length equals 14 residues. The germline CDR1 and CDR2 sequences are SGHRS and YFSETQ.

This chain uses TRBV29-1 with TRBJ2-2; D is possibly TRBD1 (6 bases). Germline CDR1 reads SQVTM; CDR2 reads ANQGSEA. The CDR3 length is 15 residues. Trimming left V 3 bases short and J 3 bases short, with 14 bases between. The CDR3 loop is CSVDIGQSYTGELFF. DNA of the CDR3: TGCAGCGTTGATATAGGACAGAGCTACACCGGGGAGCTGTTTTTT.

V usage is TRBV10-3 and J usage is TRBJ2-2, with 9 positions matching TRBD2. Germline loops: CDR1 ENHRY, CDR2 SYGVKD. CDR3 length equals 17 residues. V shed 0 bases and J 7 bases; nucleotides not matched to a gene: 9. CDR3: CAISESSDSGGYGELFF. In DNA form, the CDR3 reads TGTGCCATCAGTGAGTCGTCGGATAGCGGGGGTTACGGGGAGCTGTTTTTT.

The chain has TRBV28 and TRBJ1-5; 12 nucleotides agree with TRBD1. The V gene's germline CDR1 is MDHEN and CDR2 SYDVKM. With 2 bases clipped from V and 1 base from J, the junction kept 12 bases outside the gene matches. There are 20 residues in the CDR3. The CDR3 nucleotides read TGTGCCAGCAGTTTAACGAGACCCTGGGACAGGGGGCGAAGCAATCAGCCCCAGCATTTT. It translates to CASSLTRPWDRGRSNQPQHF.

The rearrangement uses TRBV3-1 and TRBJ2-5; no clear D. V was trimmed by 2 bases and J by 2 bases, leaving 6 bases between them. The CDR3 spans 13 residues. Germline CDR1 reads LGHDT; CDR2 reads YNNKEL (reference sequence). This chain's CDR3 is CASSQNIQETQYF. The CDR3 DNA is TGTGCCAGCAGCCAAAATATACAAGAGACCCAGTACTTC.

CDR3 region: CASSYWAISSTDTQYF. CDR3 coding DNA: TGTGCCAGCAGTTACTGGGCTATTTCTAGCACAGATACGCAGTATTTT. The chain carries TRBV6-2 or TRBV6-3 and TRBJ2-3; no clear D gene. This CDR3 contains 16 residues. CDR1 and CDR2 from the germline V gene are MNHEY and SVGEGT. With 1 base removed from V and 0 bases from J, the gap between germline ends came to 11 bases.

The CDR3 DNA sequence: TGCAGTGCTAGAAAGGCCACAGATACGCAGTATTTT. This encodes CSARKATDTQYF. The chain combines TRBV20-1 with TRBJ2-3; D unclear. The V end lost 2 bases, the J end lost 2 bases, and 5 bases lay between the germline ends. Germline CDR1 is DFQATT and CDR2 is SNEGSKA (reference sequence). The CDR3 contains 12 residues.

This chain links TRBV3-1 with TRBJ1-6, with D unclear. This CDR3 has 14 amino acids. The V end lost 3 bases, the J end lost 4 bases, and 7 bases lay between the germline ends. Germline V gene sequence: CDR1 LGHDT, CDR2 YNNKEL (reference sequence). The chain's CDR3 is CASSQERYNSPLHF. The CDR3 coding sequence is TGTGCCAGCAGCCAGGAGAGGTATAATTCACCCCTCCACTTT.

The chain joins TRBV20-1 to TRBJ2-7, with TRBD1 matching over 8 bases. The junction had 9 bases not matched to a gene; V was cut back by 2 bases and J by 6 bases. Per the germline V gene, CDR1 is DFQATT and CDR2 is SNEGSKA (reference sequence). There are 14 residues in the CDR3. The CDR3 DNA reads TGCAGTGCTAGACCCGACAGGGGTAAGGGCGAGCAGTACTTC. This codes for CSARPDRGKGEQYF.

The chain combines TRBV15 with TRBJ2-3; tentatively, D is TRBD1 or TRBD2 (6 bases each). The CDR3 loop spans 14 amino acids. CDR1 is LNHNV, CDR2 YYDKDF, per germline (reference sequence). V lost 3 bases and J 1 base, leaving 8 bases between the germline ends. CDR3 DNA sequence: TGTGCCACCAGCAGTCGGGGGCGCACAGATACGCAGTATTTT. Protein: CATSSRGRTDTQYF.

V and J are TRBV15 and TRBJ1-2, with no clear D. Germline V gives CDR1 LNHNV, CDR2 YYDKDF (reference sequence). The CDR3 spans 13 residues. Trimming took 4 bases from V and 7 from J, leaving 13 bases between them. In DNA form, the CDR3 reads TGTGCCACCAGCACCGACCCGGGGAGTGGCTACACCTTC. Residues: CATSTDPGSGYTF.

This chain joins TRBV28 and TRBJ2-7; 9 bases are a match to TRBD1. The CDR3 has 13 amino acids. With V trimmed by 6 bases and J by 3 bases, 3 bases remained unmatched. Germline assignment: CDR1 MDHEN and CDR2 SYDVKM. The CDR3: CASRPGQGYEQYF. CDR3 sequence (DNA): TGTGCCAGCAGGCCGGGACAGGGCTACGAGCAGTACTTC.

The gene calls are TRBV12-3 or TRBV12-4 and TRBJ2-2; no clear D. V dropped 6 bases and J dropped 5 bases, with 13 bases sitting between them. CDR3 length equals 14 residues. This CDR3 reads CASSPARVTGELFF. CDR3 in DNA: TGTGCCAGCAGCCCCGCTCGGGTAACCGGGGAGCTGTTTTTT.

The V gene is TRBV5-1, the J gene TRBJ2-7; D may be TRBD1 (5 bases). Germline V CDR1 and CDR2: SGHRS, YFSETQ. The CDR3 contains 17 residues. V shed 4 bases and J shed 2 bases, with 22 bases lying between them. The CDR3 loop reads CASSPYPTARTTYEQYF. CDR3 DNA sequence: TGCGCCAGCAGCCCCTACCCGACAGCCAGAACAACCTACGAGCAGTACTTC. Full variable domain (outside the CDR3, taken from reference TRBV5-1 and TRBJ2-7): KAGVTQTPRYLIKTRGQQVTLSCSPISGHRSVSWYQQTPGQGLQFLFEYFSETQRNKGNFPGRFSGRQFSNSRSEMNVSTLELGDSALYLCASSPYPTARTTYEQYFGPGTRLTVT.

The V call is TRBV29-1, the J call TRBJ2-5; D might be TRBD2 (5 bases). V gave up 3 bases and J gave up 5 bases, with 16 bases separating them. The CDR3 consists of 14 residues. Per germline, CDR1 SQVTM and CDR2 ANQGSEA. DNA of the CDR3: TGCAGCGTTGATTGGAGTGAGCGAGGGGAGACCCAGTACTTC. Translated: CSVDWSERGETQYF.